This T cell receptor (beta chain) was retrieved from a study of blood T cell repertoires in COVID-19. Study-wide context: PBMCs, B-cell-depleted T cells, or T cells provided the cDNA or gDNA that made up the material.

Source study methods: Cell counts per sample came from amplifying reference gene primers. Method: immunoSEQ multiplex PCR; TCRdb's copy keeps in-frame clones and lacks some. V and J calls and clone size are as listed in that table; D and trimming were resolved from the DNA. The table has 200,000 to 250,000 clones, about 86% seen once. Per the germline V gene, CDR1 is SNHLY and CDR2 is FYNNEI. Trimming removed 6 bases at V and 7 bases at J, with 10 bases between. This CDR3 comprises 12 residues. The chain combines TRBV2 with TRBJ1-5; D ambiguous. Input material: peripheral blood. The TCR sequence derives from a man in his late teens or twenties with active or convalescent COVID-19. CDR3 region: CASSNAGQPQHF. CDR3 DNA: TGTGCCAGCAGCAACGCGGGACAGCCCCAGCATTTT.